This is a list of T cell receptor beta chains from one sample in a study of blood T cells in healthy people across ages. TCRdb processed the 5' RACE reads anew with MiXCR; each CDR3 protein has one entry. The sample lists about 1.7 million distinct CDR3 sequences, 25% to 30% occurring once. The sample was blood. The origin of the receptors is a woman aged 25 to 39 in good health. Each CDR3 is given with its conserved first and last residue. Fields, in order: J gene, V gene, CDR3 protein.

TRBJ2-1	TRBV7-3	CASSLIPGGGYNEQFF
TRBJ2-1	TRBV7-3	CASSDSGGEQFF
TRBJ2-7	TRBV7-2	CASSLVARERGEQYF
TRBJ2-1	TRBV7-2	CASSTGTRTGEQFF
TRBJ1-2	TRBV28	CASTLAGAGRWGYTF
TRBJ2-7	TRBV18	CASSPPNRGRDEQYF
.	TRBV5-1	CASSFVTGGEQYF
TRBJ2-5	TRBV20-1	CSANKREYQETQYF
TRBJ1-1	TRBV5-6	CASSSPTPMNTEAFF
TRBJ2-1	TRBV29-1	CSALREGSYNEQFF
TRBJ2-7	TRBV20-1	CSARGTSYERYF
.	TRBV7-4	CASRPGWGRDEQYF
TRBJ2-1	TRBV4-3	CASSHYRSGISNEQFF
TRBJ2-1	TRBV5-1	CASTDLLSGLCNEQFF
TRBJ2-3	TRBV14	CASSQDLAGVLDTQYF
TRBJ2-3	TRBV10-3	CAISPGLGAYTQYF
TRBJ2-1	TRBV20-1	CSATIGSGGADEQFF
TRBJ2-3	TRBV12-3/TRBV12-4	CASSRGGIPDTQYF
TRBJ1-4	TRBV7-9	CASRQRGTNEKLFF
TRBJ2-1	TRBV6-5	CASRPLGLVLGNEQFF
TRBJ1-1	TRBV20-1	CSARAGTHTEAFF
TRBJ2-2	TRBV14	CASSHDNTGELFF
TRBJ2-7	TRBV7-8	CASSLGTTSGNYEQYF
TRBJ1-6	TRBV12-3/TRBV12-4	CASSLQGADSPLHF
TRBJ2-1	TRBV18	CASSPSSGNTNEQFF
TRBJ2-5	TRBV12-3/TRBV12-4	CTSSWERGRSQYF
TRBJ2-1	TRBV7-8	CASSLLDRGGNEQFF
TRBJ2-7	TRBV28	CASTEIEPYEQYF
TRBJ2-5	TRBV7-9	CASEGLAGGETQYF